The 21 T cell receptor beta chains presented below share a single source sample, sequenced in a study of blood T cell repertoires in COVID-19 (TCRdb year 2020). Libraries were constructed by the immunoSEQ multiplex PCR assay. This is the immuneACCESS table as TCRdb keeps it, with only in-frame sequences that have V and J called. A part of the clones is gone; compared with another copy, unresolved V genes explain less than half, and the rest is unexplained. Counted in this sample were approximately 75,000 clones; around 90% of them appeared once. The top ten hold 6.9% of the sample. Sequenced sample: peripheral blood. The receptors come from a human donor in a cohort sampled during active COVID-19.

The gene calls are TRBV5-3 and TRBJ1-4; the match to TRBD1 covers 7 bases. TRBV5-3 is assigned to the ORF class and has an uncertain function. The V segment lost 4 bases and the J segment 2 bases; nucleotides outside the gene matches: 17. The CDR3 extends over 19 amino acids. The CDR3: CARSPTDRVNCGTNEKLFF. Written as DNA, the CDR3 is TGTGCCAGAAGCCCTACTGACAGGGTAAATTGCGGTACTAATGAAAAACTGTTTTTT.

The chain uses TRBV6-2 or TRBV6-3 and TRBJ2-5; TRBD1 aligns across 9 bases. The CDR3 spans 15 residues. Germline-derived CDR1 and CDR2 are MNHEY and SVGEGT. V shed 2 bases, J shed 3 bases, and the junction held 4 bases outside the gene matches. The CDR3 reads CASSYAGTGKETQYF. The CDR3 DNA sequence: TGTGCCAGCAGTTACGCCGGGACAGGGAAAGAGACCCAGTACTTC.

The V call is TRBV19, the J call TRBJ1-3; D may be TRBD1 (6 bases). The CDR3 has 17 amino acids. Trimming left V 4 bases short and J 2 bases short, with 18 bases between. Germline CDR1 and CDR2: LNHDA and SQIVND (reference sequence). Here the CDR3 reads CASSTPLGPGAGNTIYF. The CDR3 nucleotides are TGTGCCAGTAGTACCCCTCTGGGCCCAGGGGCTGGAAACACCATATATTTT.

The CDR3 reads CASSTGGNTEAFF. Written as DNA, the CDR3 is TGCGCCAGCAGTACAGGGGGAAACACTGAAGCTTTCTTT. The J gene is TRBJ1-1, the V gene TRBV5-1; 8 bases are shared with TRBD1. Per the germline V gene, CDR1 is SGHRS and CDR2 is YFSETQ. The CDR3 is 13 residues long. V trimming: 5 bases; J trimming: 2 bases; junction bases outside the gene matches: 2.

The chain recombines TRBV9 with TRBJ2-1; 8 nucleotides agree with TRBD2. V shed 3 bases, J shed 4 bases, and the junction held 12 bases outside the gene matches. In germline, CDR1 is SGDLS, CDR2 YYNGEE. The CDR3 contains 17 residues. CDR3 sequence reads: CASSGAPGGATYNEQFF. The CDR3 DNA reads TGTGCCAGCAGCGGAGCCCCGGGAGGGGCTACTTACAATGAGCAGTTCTTC.

The chain recombines TRBV18 with TRBJ2-1; a possible D gene is TRBD1 (5 bases). The germline V and J ends were trimmed by 1 base and 7 bases, with 11 bases remaining between them. Germline CDR1 reads KGHSH; CDR2 reads LQKENI. The CDR3 has 14 amino acids. CDR3 bases: TGTGCCAGCTCACCACTCGGTCAGGGAAATGAGCAGTTCTTC. Translated: CASSPLGQGNEQFF.

The chain recombines TRBV11-2 with TRBJ2-7, with 11 bases identical to TRBD1. Per the germline V gene, CDR1 is SGHAT and CDR2 is FQNNGV. The V and J ends lost 5 bases and 4 bases, in that order; junction bases with no gene match: 10. CDR3 length: 16 residues. This CDR3 is CASSQSRTGGMYEQYF. CDR3 in DNA: TGTGCCAGCAGCCAATCTCGGACAGGGGGCATGTACGAGCAGTACTTC.

This sequence joins TRBV28 and TRBJ1-1, with a tentative D call TRBD1 (6 bases). The V end lost 5 bases, the J end lost 4 bases, and 23 bases lay between the germline ends. The CDR3 has 17 amino acids. CDR1 and CDR2 (germline): MDHEN, SYDVKM. In nucleotides, the CDR3 is TGTGCCAGCAGTCCGCCCAGCCGGGCGGGGGGCGTCACTGAAGCTTTCTTT. Its translation is CASSPPSRAGGVTEAFF.

This sequence joins TRBV2 and TRBJ1-4, with D tentatively TRBD1 (6 bases). There are 16 residues in the CDR3. Trimming left V 7 bases short and J 0 bases short, with 15 bases between. In germline, CDR1 is SNHLY, CDR2 FYNNEI. For the CDR3, the DNA is TGTGCCAGCATGCGCGGGGAGGGGGCAACTAATGAAAAACTGTTTTTT. It is translated as CASMRGEGATNEKLFF.

The genes are TRBV7-2 and TRBJ1-2; D remains ambiguous. V was clipped by 4 bases and J by 4 bases, with 13 bases between them. Germline CDR1 and CDR2: SGHTA and FQGNSA. The CDR3 spans 14 residues. CDR3 region: CASSSVLFPYGYTF. CDR3 bases: TGTGCCAGCAGCTCCGTCTTATTCCCCTATGGCTACACCTTC.

The rearrangement links TRBV7-2 to TRBJ2-1, with D possibly TRBD2 on 5 matching bases. Germline assignment: CDR1 SGHTA and CDR2 FQGNSA. The V gene lost 0 bases and the J gene lost 6 bases, with 12 bases spanning the gap. The CDR3 contains 15 residues. CDR3 in amino acids: CASSLAGSAPNEQFF. CDR3 DNA: TGTGCCAGCAGCTTAGCGGGGAGCGCGCCCAATGAGCAGTTCTTC.

The chain has TRBV2 and TRBJ2-5; TRBD2 is a possible D gene (7 bases). V dropped 6 bases and J dropped 9 bases, with 20 bases sitting between them. Germline V lookup: CDR1 SNHLY, CDR2 FYNNEI. The CDR3 length is 14 residues. CDR3 protein: CASRAGAFLGAQYF. The CDR3 nucleotides read TGTGCCAGCAGGGCGGGGGCCTTCTTAGGAGCCCAGTACTTC.

The chain combines TRBV6-1 with TRBJ1-6; tentatively, D is TRBD1 (6 bases). This CDR3 spans 17 amino acids. Trimming left V 0 bases short and J 7 bases short, with 16 bases between. Germline lookup yields CDR1 MNHNS and CDR2 SASEGT. DNA for the CDR3: TGTGCCAGCAGTGAAGCAATCGGGGGGCTCGGAAATTCACCCCTCCACTTT. Its translation is CASSEAIGGLGNSPLHF.

The chain has TRBV28 and TRBJ1-2; D gene uncertain. Germline V gene lookup returns CDR1 MDHEN and CDR2 SYDVKM. Trimming cost V 1 base and J 4 bases, with 10 bases left between them. The CDR3 spans 14 residues. CDR3 coding DNA: TGTGCCAGCAGTTTATCCGGAGCCCTCTATGGCTACACCTTC. This gives the protein CASSLSGALYGYTF.

The gene calls are TRBV12-5 and TRBJ1-2; D uncertain. The CDR3 has 16 residues. Per germline, CDR1 LGHNT and CDR2 FRNRAP. The V end was cut by 1 base, the J end by 1 base, with 13 bases between. CDR3 in DNA: TGTGCTAGTGGTTTGGCCCCGTACCCAGATAACTATGGCTACACCTTC. Its translation: CASGLAPYPDNYGYTF.

The gene calls are TRBV28 and TRBJ2-7; D is possibly TRBD1 (5 bases). The CDR3 is made up of 13 amino acids. V was clipped by 3 bases and J by 6 bases, with 12 bases between them. Germline assignment: CDR1 MDHEN and CDR2 SYDVKM. The CDR3 coding sequence is TGTGCCAGCAGTTTCACAGGTACCCGCGAGCAGTACTTC. It codes for CASSFTGTREQYF.

This chain links TRBV7-9 with TRBJ1-4; no definite D call. This CDR3 is 15 amino acids long. Germline V gene lookup returns CDR1 SEHNR and CDR2 FQNEAQ (reference sequence). The V gene lost 4 bases and the J gene lost 4 bases, with 13 bases spanning the gap. The CDR3 DNA sequence: TGTGCCAGCAGCTCTCAGACACTTCATAATGAAAAACTGTTTTTT. Translated, it gives CASSSQTLHNEKLFF.

This chain joins TRBV15 and TRBJ2-5; D unresolved. Germline loops: CDR1 LNHNV, CDR2 YYDKDF (reference sequence). The CDR3 totals 15 residues. V lost 5 bases to trimming and J lost 2 bases, with 15 bases between them. CDR3 loop: CATSAGPPPQETQYF. The CDR3 nucleotides read TGTGCCACCAGCGCCGGTCCCCCCCCACAAGAGACCCAGTACTTC.

V is TRBV7-9 and J is TRBJ1-4; D is uncertain. Trimming shortened V by 5 bases and J by 4 bases, and 8 bases separated the two germline ends. This CDR3 region has 13 residues. Germline-derived CDR1 and CDR2 are SEHNR and FQNEAQ (reference sequence). DNA for the CDR3: TGTGCCAGCAGCCCCAGGTTTAATGAAAAACTGTTTTTT. It translates to CASSPRFNEKLFF.

The chain couples TRBV28 to TRBJ2-1, with 7 nucleotides matching TRBD1. Germline lookup yields CDR1 MDHEN and CDR2 SYDVKM. The CDR3 is 17 residues long. V dropped 3 bases and J dropped 0; count of bases not matched to a gene: 8. Here the CDR3 DNA reads TGTGCCAGCAGTTTCCCTAAGACAGGGAGCTCCTACAATGAGCAGTTCTTC. Encoded protein: CASSFPKTGSSYNEQFF.

The J gene is TRBJ2-5, the V gene TRBV19; tentatively, D is TRBD1 (5 bases). Trimming took 7 bases from V and 3 from J, leaving 6 bases between them. The germline CDR1 and CDR2 sequences are LNHDA and SQIVND (reference sequence). CDR3 size: 11 residues. CDR3 amino acids: CASKTEETQYF. The CDR3 DNA reads as TGTGCCAGTAAGACAGAAGAGACCCAGTACTTC.